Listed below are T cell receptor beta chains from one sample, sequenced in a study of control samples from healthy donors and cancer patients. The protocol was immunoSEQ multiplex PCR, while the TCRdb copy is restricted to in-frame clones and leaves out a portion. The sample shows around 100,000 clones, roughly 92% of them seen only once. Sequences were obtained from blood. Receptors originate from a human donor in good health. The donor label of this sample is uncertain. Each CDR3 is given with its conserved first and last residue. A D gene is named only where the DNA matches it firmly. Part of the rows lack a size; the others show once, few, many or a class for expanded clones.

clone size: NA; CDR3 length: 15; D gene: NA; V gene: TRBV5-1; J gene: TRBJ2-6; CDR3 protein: CASSQGPAGANVLTF; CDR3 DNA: TGCGCCAGCAGTCAGGGCCCGGCTGGGGCCAACGTCCTGACTTTC
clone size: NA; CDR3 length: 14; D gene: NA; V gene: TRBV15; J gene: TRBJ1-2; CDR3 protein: CATSRDRDVYGYTF; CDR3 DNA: TGTGCCACCAGCAGAGACAGGGACGTATATGGCTACACCTTC
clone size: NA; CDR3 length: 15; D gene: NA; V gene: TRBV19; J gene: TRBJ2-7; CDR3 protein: CASKSGATAFYEQYF; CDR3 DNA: TGTGCCAGTAAGTCCGGGGCCACAGCCTTCTACGAGCAGTACTTC
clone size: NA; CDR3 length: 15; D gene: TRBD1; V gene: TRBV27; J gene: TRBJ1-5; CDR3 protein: CASSQGTGGNQPQHF; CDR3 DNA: TGTGCCAGCAGTCAGGGGACAGGTGGTAATCAGCCCCAGCATTTT
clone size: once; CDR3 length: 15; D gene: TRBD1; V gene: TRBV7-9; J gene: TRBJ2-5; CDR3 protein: CASSSSGTAQETQYF; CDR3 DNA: TGTGCCAGCAGTTCGTCCGGGACAGCCCAAGAGACCCAGTACTTC
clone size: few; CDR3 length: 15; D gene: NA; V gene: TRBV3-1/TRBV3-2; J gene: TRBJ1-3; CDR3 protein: CASSQGGAYGNTIYF; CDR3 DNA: TGTGCCAGCAGCCAAGGCGGGGCTTATGGAAACACCATATATTTT
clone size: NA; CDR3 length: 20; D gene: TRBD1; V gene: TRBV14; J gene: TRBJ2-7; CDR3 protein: CASSRDSNRWTGIGRYEQYF; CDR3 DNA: TGTGCCAGCAGCCGCGATTCTAACCGGTGGACAGGGATAGGAAGGTACGAGCAGTACTTC
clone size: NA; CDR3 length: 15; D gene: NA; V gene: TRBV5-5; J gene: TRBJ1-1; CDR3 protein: CASSSIQRMNTEAFF; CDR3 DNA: TGTGCCAGCAGCTCTATACAGAGAATGAACACTGAAGCTTTCTTT
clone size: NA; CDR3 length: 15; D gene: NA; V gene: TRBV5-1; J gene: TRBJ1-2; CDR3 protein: CASSLDGSGSYGYTF; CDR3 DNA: TGCGCCAGCAGCTTGGATGGTTCGGGGTCGTATGGCTACACCTTC
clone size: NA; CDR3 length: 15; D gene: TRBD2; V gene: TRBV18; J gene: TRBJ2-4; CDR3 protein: CASSLYSGMENIQYF; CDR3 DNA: TGTGCCAGCTCACTTTATAGCGGGATGGAAAACATTCAGTACTTC
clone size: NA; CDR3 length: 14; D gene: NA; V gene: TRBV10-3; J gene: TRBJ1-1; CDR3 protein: CAISESGYNTEAFF; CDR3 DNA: TGTGCCATCAGTGAGTCGGGCTACAACACTGAAGCTTTCTTT
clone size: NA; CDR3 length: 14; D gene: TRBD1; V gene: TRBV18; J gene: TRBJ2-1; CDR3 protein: CASSPPAGGDEQFF; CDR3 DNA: TGTGCCAGCTCACCCCCGGCAGGGGGCGATGAGCAGTTCTTC
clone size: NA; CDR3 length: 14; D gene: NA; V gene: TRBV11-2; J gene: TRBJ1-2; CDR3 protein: CASSLGDKTYGYTF; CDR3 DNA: TGTGCCAGCAGCTTAGGGGACAAAACCTATGGCTACACCTTC
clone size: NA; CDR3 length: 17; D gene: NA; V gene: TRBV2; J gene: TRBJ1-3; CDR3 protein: CASSVGRQRHGGNTIYF; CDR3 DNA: TGTGCCAGCAGTGTAGGGAGACAGCGCCACGGGGGAAACACCATATATTTT
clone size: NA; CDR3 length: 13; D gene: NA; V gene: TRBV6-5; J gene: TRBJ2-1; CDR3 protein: CASSFRPDNEQFF; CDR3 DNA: TGTGCCAGCAGTTTCCGGCCAGACAATGAGCAGTTCTTC
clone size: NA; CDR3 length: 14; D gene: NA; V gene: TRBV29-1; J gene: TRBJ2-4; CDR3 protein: CSVEDSLAKNIQYF; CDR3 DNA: TGCAGCGTTGAAGACTCGTTAGCCAAAAACATTCAGTACTTC
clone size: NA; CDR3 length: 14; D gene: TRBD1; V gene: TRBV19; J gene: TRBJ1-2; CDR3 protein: CASTLGTGRGGYTF; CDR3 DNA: TGTGCCAGTACCCTAGGGACAGGACGAGGTGGCTACACCTTC
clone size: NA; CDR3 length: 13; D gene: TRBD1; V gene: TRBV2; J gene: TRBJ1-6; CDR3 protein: CASGTEYNSPLHF; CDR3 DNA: TGTGCCAGCGGGACAGAGTATAATTCACCCCTCCACTTT
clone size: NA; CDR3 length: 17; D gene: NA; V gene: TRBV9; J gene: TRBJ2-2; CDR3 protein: CASSSDPRDSGTGELFF; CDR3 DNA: TGTGCCAGCAGTTCTGACCCCCGGGACTCGGGCACCGGGGAGCTGTTTTTT
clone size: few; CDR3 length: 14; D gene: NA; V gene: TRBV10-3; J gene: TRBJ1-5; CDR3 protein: CAISRDGGNQPQHF; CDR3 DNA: TGTGCCATCAGCCGAGACGGGGGGAATCAGCCCCAGCATTTT
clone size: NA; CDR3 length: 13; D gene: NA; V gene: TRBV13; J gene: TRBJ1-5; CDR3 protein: CASSLAGVQPQHF; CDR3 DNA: TGTGCCAGCAGCTTAGCGGGGGTCCAGCCCCAGCATTTT
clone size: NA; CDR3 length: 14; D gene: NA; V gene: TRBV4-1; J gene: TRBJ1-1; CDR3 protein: CASSRGTGSLEAFF; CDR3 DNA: TGCGCCAGCAGCCGGGGGACGGGTAGCCTCGAAGCTTTCTTT